This TCR beta chain was recorded in a study of T cell repertoires in cytomegalovirus infection. The V gene lost 4 bases and the J gene lost 3 bases, with 8 bases spanning the gap. Germline V gives CDR1 SGHAT, CDR2 FQNNGV. The CDR3 spans 13 residues. TCRdb passed the reads through MiXCR, listing each CDR3 protein once. The sample yields just over 150,000 distinct CDR3 sequences, 23% seen once. On this clonotype: Its antigen is unknown.

Whole-study findings and limits: The response measured ex vivo was dominated by TCR beta clonotypes (HLA-C-restricted and CMV-specific).

This clonotype originated in a human donor in good health (CMV status not recorded). Some clones in this sample may be carry-over from other donors' samples. Sequencing was done on a sample of PBMCs. This chain uses TRBV11-2 with TRBJ2-3; D remains ambiguous. CDR3 DNA: TGTGCCAGCAGCTGGATGCGAACAGATACGCAGTATTTT. Translated: CASSWMRTDTQYF.